Below, 31 T cell receptor beta chains from the same sample are listed, as sequenced in a study of blood T cells in healthy people across ages. The use of a sample-barcoded 5' primer and a J-beta primer mix characterized a second PCR of 7 to 11 cycles. TCRdb itself ran the 5' RACE reads through MiXCR, one entry per CDR3 protein. The sample holds hundreds of thousands of distinct CDR3 sequences; roughly 30% are singletons and the top ten take approximately 15%. Sequencing was performed on blood. These receptor sequences come from a woman aged 80 or over in good health.

CDR3 in amino acids: CSVEDRTGGTDTQYF. DNA for the CDR3: TGCAGCGTTGAAGATAGGACAGGGGGTACAGATACGCAGTATTTT. This rearrangement joins TRBV29-1 to TRBJ2-3; 10 nucleotides match TRBD1. J lost 3 bases, V lost 0 bases, and 3 bases had no gene match. The CDR3 has 15 residues. Germline CDR1 SQVTM, CDR2 ANQGSEA.

In its sample, this clonotype was seen a few times. The chain carries TRBV7-3 and TRBJ2-3, with TRBD2 as a possible D gene (6 bases). The length of the CDR3 is 15 residues. The V gene's germline CDR1 is SGHTA and CDR2 FQGTGA. V lost 5 bases and J 2 bases, leaving 14 bases between the germline ends. The CDR3 loop is CASSPIGGVTDTQYF. The CDR3 nucleotides read TGTGCCAGCAGCCCGATCGGAGGGGTCACAGATACGCAGTATTTT.

Ten or more counts support this clonotype. The chain has TRBV7-2 and TRBJ2-3; TRBD2 matches 7 bases. J was trimmed by 4 bases and V by 5 bases; bases with no gene match: 9. CDR3 length: 15 residues. Germline V gene lookup returns CDR1 SGHTA and CDR2 FQGNSA. CDR3 DNA sequence: TGTGCCAGCAGCCAAGGACTAGATCTTTCAGATACGCAGTATTTT. Amino acids: CASSQGLDLSDTQYF.

This clonotype was picked up many times. The V gene is TRBV6-2 or TRBV6-3, the J gene TRBJ2-7; 10 bases match TRBD2. The CDR3 is 16 amino acids. The ends lost 7 bases at V and 5 bases at J; junction bases unmatched: 14. Per germline, CDR1 MNHEY and CDR2 SVGEGT. The CDR3 region has the DNA TGTGCCAGCACCCAAGGGTCACTAGCGGGGACCAACGAGCAGTACTTC. Residues: CASTQGSLAGTNEQYF.

This clonotype was seen a few times. The chain combines TRBV10-2 with TRBJ2-5; 7 bases map to TRBD2. The J call is uncertain, as TRBJ2-7 better fits the DNA end. Per germline, CDR1 WSHSY and CDR2 SAAADI. This CDR3 comprises 16 residues. CDR3 bases: TGCGCCAGCAGTGAGTCGCCTAGCGGTCTCAACTACGAGCAGTACTTC. The encoded protein is CASSESPSGLNYEQYF.

The rearrangement joins TRBV7-3 to TRBJ1-2, with D possibly being TRBD1 (6 bases). V was shortened by 7 bases and J by 7 bases, with 10 bases between the two germline ends. This CDR3 comprises 11 residues. The germline gives CDR1 SGHTA, CDR2 FQGTGA. The CDR3 here is CASTPQGGYTF. The CDR3 DNA follows: TGTGCCAGCACCCCACAGGGTGGCTACACCTTC.

V gene TRBV5-1 combines with J gene TRBJ2-3; maybe TRBD1 (5 bases). CDR1 and CDR2 from the germline V gene are SGHRS and YFSETQ. V lost 5 bases, J lost 6 bases, and 16 bases lay in between. This CDR3 comprises 14 residues. The CDR3 DNA follows: TGCGCCAGCAGGCCGCAGGGCCCTCGGGATACGCAGTATTTT. Amino acids: CASRPQGPRDTQYF. The full variable domain, in which reference TRBV5-1 and TRBJ2-3 provide the parts outside the CDR3, is KAGVTQTPRYLIKTRGQQVTLSCSPISGHRSVSWYQQTPGQGLQFLFEYFSETQRNKGNFPGRFSGRQFSNSRSEMNVSTLELGDSALYLCASRPQGPRDTQYFGPGTRLTVL.

The V gene is TRBV6-5, the J gene TRBJ2-5, with D possibly matching TRBD2 (5 bases). V lost 10 bases to trimming and J lost 3 bases, with 18 bases between them. The length of the CDR3 is 14 residues. Germline V gene data show CDR1 as MNHEY and CDR2 as SVGAGI. The CDR3 spells CATTLFRAEETQYF. The CDR3 nucleotides read TGTGCCACCACCTTGTTTCGAGCGGAAGAGACCCAGTACTTC.

Notes on this clonotype: A much larger clone differs by one base, so this may be a read error. The chain joins TRBV2 to TRBJ2-1; D is unclear. Germline CDR1 and CDR2: SNHLY and FYNNEI. The CDR3 is 17 amino acids. This CDR3 is CASGEALSSPIAMVQFF. The CDR3 DNA follows: TGTGCCAGCGGTGAAGCGCTTTCCTCCCCCATCGCAATGGTCCAGTTCTTC.

As to this clonotype: Possible read error: a much larger clone is one base away. The rearrangement joins TRBV20-1 to TRBJ2-3, with D tentatively TRBD2 (5 bases). Germline values: CDR1 DFQATT, CDR2 SNEGSKA (reference sequence). The length of the CDR3 is 15 residues. CDR3 sequence (DNA): TGCAGCAGCGGTAGTTTTAACGGTAACACAGATACGCAGTATTTT. Protein sequence: CSSGSFNGNTDTQYF.

This clonotype was seen a handful of times. This rearrangement joins TRBV24-1 to TRBJ2-3; D is tentatively TRBD1 or TRBD2 (5 bases each). The CDR3 runs to 12 residues. Germline values: CDR1 KGHDR, CDR2 SFDVKD. Trimming pared 5 bases from V and 8 bases from J, leaving 10 bases between. The CDR3 region is CATSGQRGTQYF. The CDR3 DNA is TGTGCCACCAGTGGCCAGAGGGGTACGCAGTATTTT.

This clonotype was recorded at least ten times. V and J are TRBV12-3 or TRBV12-4 and TRBJ2-4, with 7 positions matching TRBD2. The CDR3 is 14 residues long. V trimming: 2 bases; J trimming: 8 bases; junction bases outside the gene matches: 6. The chain's CDR3 is CASSLLSGVDIQYF. The CDR3, as DNA: TGTGCCAGCAGTTTATTGAGCGGGGTCGACATTCAGTACTTC.

This clonotype was observed at least ten times. The V call is TRBV12-5, the J call TRBJ2-5, with D perhaps given as TRBD1 or TRBD2 (5 bases each). The CDR3 consists of 14 residues. Deletions cut 5 bases from V and 1 base from J, with 11 bases between. Germline V lookup: CDR1 LGHNT, CDR2 FRNRAP. DNA for the CDR3: TGTGCTAGTGGTCCGCCCGGGGCCCAAGAGACCCAGTACTTC. Translated: CASGPPGAQETQYF.

Of note for this clonotype: A read error may explain this, as a much larger clone is one base away. Because it lacks the conserved phenylalanine or tryptophan at the end, this CDR3 is likely a read error. The V gene is TRBV10-3, the J gene TRBJ1-5, with 12 bases lining up with TRBD1. CDR3 length equals 16 residues. The V gene end was trimmed by 5 bases and the J gene end by 5 bases; junction bases not matched to a gene: 7. Germline CDR1 is ENHRY and CDR2 is SYGVKD. CDR3 loop: CAISPGQGAGHQPQHL. CDR3 nucleotides: TGTGCCATCAGTCCGGGACAGGGGGCGGGCCATCAGCCCCAGCATTTG.

The V gene is TRBV27, the J gene TRBJ1-5, with TRBD1 as a possible D gene (6 bases). V dropped 5 bases and J dropped 0 bases, with 14 bases sitting between them. There are 16 residues in the CDR3. Germline CDR1 and CDR2: MNHEY and SMNVEV (reference sequence). CDR3: CASSRKGQHSNQPQHF. The CDR3 region has the DNA TGTGCCAGCAGTCGAAAGGGACAACATAGCAATCAGCCCCAGCATTTT.

This clonotype was seen repeatedly, ten times or more. CDR3 region: CSAAHGGASYEQFF. For the CDR3, the DNA is TGCAGTGCCGCCCACGGGGGGGCCTCCTATGAGCAGTTCTTC. This sequence joins TRBV20-1 and TRBJ2-1; TRBD2 matches 8 bases. The CDR3 has 14 amino acids. V lost 6 bases and J lost 8; bases outside the gene matches: 12. In germline, CDR1 is DFQATT, CDR2 SNEGSKA (reference sequence).

This chain joins TRBV11-2 and TRBJ2-7; D not resolved. The V end was cut by 2 bases, the J end by 2 bases, with 16 bases between. The length of the CDR3 is 16 residues. CDR1 and CDR2 (germline): SGHAT, FQNNGV. CDR3 region: CASSLYADFGTYEQYF. The CDR3 nucleotides are TGTGCCAGCAGCTTATACGCTGACTTCGGCACCTACGAGCAGTACTTC.

Of note for this clonotype: One base away lies a much larger clone, so this may be a sequencing read error. V usage is TRBV9 and J usage is TRBJ2-3; 8 bases line up with TRBD2. Germline CDR1 and CDR2: SGDLS and YYNGEE. The CDR3 extends over 15 amino acids. DNA for the CDR3: TGTGCCAGCAGCTTTGCGGGGGGCACCACAGGTACGCAGTATTTT. The encoded protein is CASSFAGGTTGTQYF.

This clonotype was seen many times. V and J are TRBV27 and TRBJ2-3, with 8 bases fitting TRBD1. The junction had 3 bases not matched to a gene; V was cut back by 6 bases and J by 4 bases. CDR3 size: 13 residues. Germline V gives CDR1 MNHEY, CDR2 SMNVEV (reference sequence). CDR3 loop: CASRRTGSDTQYF. CDR3 sequence (DNA): TGTGCCAGCAGAAGGACAGGGTCAGATACGCAGTATTTT.

This clonotype is a singleton in its sample. The chain carries TRBV29-1 and TRBJ2-5; 12 bases fit TRBD2. Losses at the gene ends were 7 bases for V and 5 bases for J; bases not matched to a gene: 8. Germline CDR1 and CDR2: SQVTM and ANQGSEA. This CDR3 contains 14 residues. The CDR3 sequence is CSAKRLAGAETQYF. The CDR3 DNA reads TGCAGCGCCAAAAGACTAGCGGGAGCGGAGACCCAGTACTTC.

This clonotype was seen at least ten times. The CDR3 coding sequence is TGTGCCAGTAGTATAGGCGGAGGCGAGCAGTACTTC. Translation: CASSIGGGEQYF. This rearrangement joins TRBV19 to TRBJ2-7; the D gene is possibly TRBD2 (5 bases). CDR3 length: 12 residues. Germline CDR1 and CDR2: LNHDA and SQIVND (reference sequence). V was cut by 1 base and J by 6 bases, with 7 bases left in between.

This clonotype was recorded at least ten times. The CDR3 bases are TGTGCCAGCAGCTCCGGGACAGGGCGAGGGGAGACCCAGTACTTC. As protein: CASSSGTGRGETQYF. The chain joins TRBV7-9 to TRBJ2-5; 9 positions match TRBD1. Germline V gene data show CDR1 as SEHNR and CDR2 as FQNEAQ (reference sequence). The CDR3 sequence is 15 residues long. V lost 4 bases to trimming and J lost 5 bases; unmatched junction nucleotides: 8.

There are many counts of this clonotype. The chain couples TRBV10-3 to TRBJ2-3; 9 positions agree with TRBD2. V lost 3 bases, J lost 2 bases, and 6 bases stayed unmatched. Germline V CDR1 and CDR2: ENHRY, SYGVKD. CDR3 length equals 16 residues. The DNA for the CDR3 is TGTGCCATCAGTGACCTAAGCGGGGGGAACACAGATACGCAGTATTTT. Protein product: CAISDLSGGNTDTQYF.

This clonotype was counted a single time. V and J are TRBV20-1 and TRBJ2-3; TRBD2 aligns across 12 bases. This CDR3 comprises 15 residues. From germline, CDR1 is DFQATT and CDR2 SNEGSKA (reference sequence). Germline trimming cut 5 bases from V and 4 bases from J; bases unmatched to any gene: 7. The CDR3 loop reads CSAHETSGSADTQYF. DNA for the CDR3: TGCAGTGCTCACGAGACTAGCGGGAGTGCAGATACGCAGTATTTT.

There are many counts of this clonotype. This may come from a read error, since a much larger clone is one base off. The chain uses TRBV7-8 and TRBJ2-1, with a weak D call TRBD1 (5 bases). The end of the DNA fits TRBJ2-7 better, so the J call may be wrong. CDR3 size: 15 residues. Germline V lookup: CDR1 SGHVS, CDR2 FQNEAQ. The CDR3 bases are TGTGCCAGCAGCTCAATGAGGACATCCTACAATGAGCAGTACTTC. The encoded protein is CASSSMRTSYNEQYF.

The chain couples TRBV15 to TRBJ1-5, with 11 bases identical to TRBD1. V was clipped by 4 bases and J by 5 bases; unmatched bases: 4. The length of the CDR3 is 15 residues. Germline CDR1 is LNHNV and CDR2 is YYDKDF (reference sequence). The CDR3 sequence: CATSKGTGGDQPQHF. In nucleotides, the CDR3 is TGTGCCACCAGCAAAGGGACAGGGGGTGATCAGCCCCAGCATTTT.

This clonotype was recorded at least ten times. The V gene is TRBV7-9, the J gene TRBJ2-1, with 7 bases matching TRBD1. CDR3 length: 16 residues. The trim removed 5 bases at V and 7 bases at J, leaving 14 bases unmatched. CDR1 is SEHNR, CDR2 FQNEAQ, per germline (reference sequence). The CDR3 reads CASSRTGTVPPNEQFF. In DNA form, the CDR3 reads TGTGCCAGCAGCCGAACCGGGACAGTCCCACCTAATGAGCAGTTCTTC. The variable domain in full, with the rest retrieved from reference TRBV7-9 and TRBJ2-1, is DTGVSQNPRHKITKRGQNVTFRCDPISEHNRLYWYRQTLGQGPEFLTYFQNEAQLEKSRLLSDRFSAERPKGSFSTLEIQRTEQGDSAMYLCASSRTGTVPPNEQFFGPGTRLTVL.

This rearrangement joins TRBV6-2 or TRBV6-3 to TRBJ1-1; D unresolved. Germline values: CDR1 MNHEY, CDR2 SVGEGT. This CDR3 comprises 12 residues. Trimming took off 0 bases at V and 13 bases at J, with 12 bases between the two ends. In DNA, the CDR3 is TGTGCCAGCAGTTACTCCTCCACGGTGAGTTTCTTT. It translates to CASSYSSTVSFF.

The table lists this clonotype with many counts. The genes are TRBV29-1 and TRBJ1-1; a weak D match, TRBD1 (5 bases). With 7 bases removed from V and 0 bases from J, the gap between germline ends came to 15 bases. Germline-derived CDR1 and CDR2 are SQVTM and ANQGSEA. The CDR3 runs to 14 residues. CDR3 nucleotides: TGCAGCGCTTGGCAGGGAGCCGTGAACACTGAAGCTTTCTTT. This sequence encodes CSAWQGAVNTEAFF.

In this sample, this clonotype turned up many times. This clone may be a read error of a much larger clone one base away. The chain combines TRBV11-1 with TRBJ2-7; 9 positions match TRBD1. The CDR3 is 17 residues long. Losses at the gene ends were 4 bases for V and 7 bases for J; bases not matched to a gene: 17. Germline lookup yields CDR1 SGHAT and CDR2 FQDESV (reference sequence). The DNA of the CDR3 is TGTGCCAGCAGCTCCCCTGGGACAGGGTATAATAACAATGAGCAGTACTTC. As protein: CASSSPGTGYNNNEQYF.

For this clonotype: An end of the junction does not agree with germline; a read error may underlie this. CDR3 bases: TGTACCAGCAGCTTAGCGGGACGGAATAATGAAAAACTGTTTTTT. As protein: CTSSLAGRNNEKLFF. The chain carries TRBV7-9 and TRBJ1-4; weak D call: TRBD1 (5 bases). Germline assignment: CDR1 SEHNR and CDR2 FQNEAQ (reference sequence). The CDR3 covers 15 residues.